This TCR beta chain came from a study of blood T cell repertoires in COVID-19. Study in general: Italy, Spain and the United States were the sources of the convalescent and acute COVID-19 samples. From T cells, B-cell-depleted T cells, or PBMCs came the material, which was cDNA or gDNA.

In the original workflow: Counts of nucleated cells, estimated from reference gene primer amplification, were obtained. Some clones are missing from TCRdb's copy, which holds only in-frame ones; the method was immunoSEQ multiplex PCR. V and J calls and clone size are those listed in that table; D and trimming were worked out from the DNA. This table holds 90,000 or so clones, over 70% found once. The sample holds one count of this clone. This CDR3 comprises 15 residues. With V trimmed by 6 bases and J by 0 bases, 3 bases remained unmatched. Germline V CDR1 and CDR2: SGHRS, YFSETQ. The sample comprised peripheral blood. This sequence originates from a man older than 75 with acute or convalescent COVID-19. The chain carries TRBV5-1 and TRBJ1-6; 7 nucleotides agree with TRBD1. The CDR3 protein is CASKGDSSYNSPLHF. In DNA form, the CDR3 reads TGCGCCAGCAAAGGGGACAGCTCCTATAATTCACCCCTCCACTTT.